This T cell receptor (beta chain) was obtained from a study of blood T cell repertoires in COVID-19. The germline V gene has CDR1 LGHNA and CDR2 YNFKEQ. V was cut by 1 base and J by 1 base, with 7 bases left in between. This CDR3 has 14 residues. Sequenced by immunoSEQ multiplex PCR; TCRdb stores in-frame clones only, minus some. The sample contains roughly 150,000 clones, around 86% of which appear only once. Sequences were obtained from peripheral blood. The rearrangement links TRBV4-2 to TRBJ1-1; D is ambiguous. The clonotype comes from an elderly woman with acute or convalescent COVID-19. CDR3 in DNA: TGTGCCAGCAGCCAAGCGTCGTGGAACACTGAAGCTTTCTTT. It codes for CASSQASWNTEAFF.